One T cell receptor (beta chain) is described in this entry. The sample originates from a study of ipilimumab plus nivolumab after autologous stem cell transplantation. V dropped 2 bases and J dropped 0 bases, with 11 bases sitting between them. Looked up from germline, CDR1 is LNHDA and CDR2 is SQIVND (reference sequence). The CDR3 has 16 amino acids. Here immunoSEQ multiplex PCR was the method, and the copy in TCRdb shows in-frame clones only, minus some. Of about 15,000 clones listed, approximately 71% are singletons. The chain joins TRBV19 to TRBJ2-1; TRBD1 might be the D (6 bases). This TCR derives from a male donor with diffuse large B-cell lymphoma. Sequencing was performed on PBMCs, taken in a trial of ipilimumab plus nivolumab as post-transplant consolidation. Here the CDR3 DNA reads TGTGCCAGTAGTATACAGGGGAGATCCTCCTACAATGAGCAGTTCTTC. As protein: CASSIQGRSSYNEQFF.